A selection of T cell receptor beta chains follows, all from one sample in a study of neoadjuvant anti-PD-1 for oral cavity cancer. Using immunoSEQ multiplex PCR, the repertoire was profiled, and TCRdb retains in-frame clones only, with some absent. The table has about 72,000 clones, around four fifths seen once; the top ten hold approximately 3.6%. Source: PBMCs, taken before nivolumab (anti-PD-1) treatment. These receptors originate from a person aged 40 to 85 with oral cavity squamous cell carcinoma. The CDR3 runs from the conserved cysteine through the conserved F or W. D genes are given only for firm matches. The size field is filled for only some rows; it gives once, few, many or a size class.

d_call: .
clone_size: .
v_call: TRBV29-1
j_call: TRBJ2-6
cdr3_nt: TGCAGCGTTTGGACTATACCTGGGGCCAACGTCCTGACTTTC
cdr3_aa: CSVWTIPGANVLTF

d_call: TRBD1
clone_size: .
v_call: TRBV6-1
j_call: TRBJ1-4
cdr3_nt: TGTGCCAGCAGTGACGACAGGGTTCGGACTAATGAAAAACTGTTTTTT
cdr3_aa: CASSDDRVRTNEKLFF

d_call: TRBD1
clone_size: .
v_call: TRBV11-2
j_call: TRBJ1-2
cdr3_nt: TGTGCCAGCAGCTTATTTATGGGGACAGCTTATGGCTACACCTTC
cdr3_aa: CASSLFMGTAYGYTF

d_call: .
clone_size: .
v_call: TRBV19
j_call: TRBJ1-6
cdr3_nt: TGTGCCAGTAGTATCGGGGGGAGGGGATCACCCCTCCACTTT
cdr3_aa: CASSIGGRGSPLHF

d_call: .
clone_size: once
v_call: TRBV4-1
j_call: TRBJ2-1
cdr3_nt: TGCGCCAGCAGCCAAGGCCCCCTTCGGGGCGTGGATGAGCAGTTCTTC
cdr3_aa: CASSQGPLRGVDEQFF

d_call: .
clone_size: .
v_call: TRBV7-9
j_call: TRBJ1-3
cdr3_nt: TGTGCCAGCAGCTTGGCAAGCTCTGGAAACACCATATATTTT
cdr3_aa: CASSLASSGNTIYF

d_call: .
clone_size: .
v_call: TRBV5-1
j_call: TRBJ2-7
cdr3_nt: TGCGCCAGCAGCTTGGCAGGGTACATTATCTACGAGCAGTACTTC
cdr3_aa: CASSLAGYIIYEQYF

d_call: .
clone_size: .
v_call: TRBV15
j_call: TRBJ2-3
cdr3_nt: TGTGCCACCAGCATTAACCGCGGAGATACGCAGTATTTT
cdr3_aa: CATSINRGDTQYF

d_call: .
clone_size: .
v_call: TRBV4-2
j_call: TRBJ1-1
cdr3_nt: TGTGCCAGCAGCCAAGATCGGGGCTCATACACTGAAGCTTTCTTT
cdr3_aa: CASSQDRGSYTEAFF

d_call: .
clone_size: .
v_call: TRBV30
j_call: TRBJ1-2
cdr3_nt: TGTGCCTGGAGACATGGACCGGTAGTTAACTATGGCTACACCTTC
cdr3_aa: CAWRHGPVVNYGYTF

d_call: TRBD2
clone_size: .
v_call: TRBV19
j_call: TRBJ2-3
cdr3_nt: TGTGCCAGTAGTAGGGGTTATCGGGGGGGGCCAGATACGCAGTATTTT
cdr3_aa: CASSRGYRGGPDTQYF